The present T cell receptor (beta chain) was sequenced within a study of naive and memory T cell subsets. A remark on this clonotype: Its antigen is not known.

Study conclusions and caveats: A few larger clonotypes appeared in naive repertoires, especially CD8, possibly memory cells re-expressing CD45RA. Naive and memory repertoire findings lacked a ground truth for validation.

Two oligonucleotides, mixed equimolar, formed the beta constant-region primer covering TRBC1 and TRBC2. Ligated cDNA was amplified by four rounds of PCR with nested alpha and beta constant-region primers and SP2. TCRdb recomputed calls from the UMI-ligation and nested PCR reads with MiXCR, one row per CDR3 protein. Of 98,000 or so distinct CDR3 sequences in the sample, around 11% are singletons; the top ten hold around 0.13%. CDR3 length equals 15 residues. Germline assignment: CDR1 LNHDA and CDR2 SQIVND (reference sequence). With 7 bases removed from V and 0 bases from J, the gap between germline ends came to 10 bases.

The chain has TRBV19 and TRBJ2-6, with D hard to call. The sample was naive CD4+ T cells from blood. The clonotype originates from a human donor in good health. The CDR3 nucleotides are TGTGCCAGTACCCGGCGGAGCTCTGGGGCCAACGTCCTGACTTTC. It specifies CASTRRSSGANVLTF.